These T cell receptor beta chains were read from a single sample in a study of PD-1 blockade in classical Hodgkin lymphoma. Sequenced by immunoSEQ multiplex PCR; TCRdb stores in-frame clones only, minus some. Here the sample spans 13,000 or so clones, roughly 80% being singletons. Material: peripheral blood mononuclear cells (PBMCs), obtained at baseline. Every receptor here comes from a human donor with classical Hodgkin lymphoma. Both conserved end residues are part of each CDR3. A D gene is named only where the DNA matches it firmly. Clone size, where shown, is once, few, many, or a class for clones that have expanded.

abundance	j_gene	v_gene	d_gene	CDR3aa	CDR3nt
.	TRBJ2-7	TRBV10-1	.	CASSESRSYYEQYF	TGCGCCAGCAGTGAATCCAGGTCTTACTACGAGCAGTACTTC
.	TRBJ1-4	TRBV27	.	CASSPSRDNEKLFF	TGTGCCAGCAGTCCCTCTCGGGACAATGAAAAACTGTTTTTT
.	TRBJ1-4	TRBV25-1	.	CASSEWGSYEKLFF	TGTGCCAGCAGTGAGTGGGGTAGTTATGAAAAACTGTTTTTT
once	TRBJ2-2	TRBV5-1	.	CASSFLTQNTGELFF	TGCGCCAGCAGCTTTCTAACCCAGAACACCGGGGAGCTGTTTTTT
.	TRBJ1-1	TRBV2	.	CASSDPSFSGPGNTEAFF	TGTGCCAGCAGTGACCCTTCTTTTTCTGGTCCTGGAAACACTGAAGCTTTCTTT
.	TRBJ2-1	TRBV28	.	CASRGRVNNEQFF	TGTGCCAGCAGAGGACGGGTGAACAATGAGCAGTTCTTC
once	TRBJ2-1	TRBV6-6	TRBD2	CASSYPGLAPFF	TGTGCCAGCAGTTACCCCGGACTAGCACCGTTCTTC
.	TRBJ2-1	TRBV19	.	CASSKGRSYNEQFF	TGTGCCAGTAGTAAGGGACGCTCCTACAATGAGCAGTTCTTC
few	TRBJ2-1	TRBV6-1	TRBD2	CATATSGRYNEQFF	TGTGCCACCGCCACTAGCGGGAGGTACAATGAGCAGTTCTTC
.	TRBJ1-1	TRBV6-1	.	CASRDPGLSNTEAFF	TGTGCCAGCAGAGACCCGGGACTATCGAACACTGAAGCTTTCTTT
.	TRBJ2-1	TRBV6-4	.	CASSDSSDSEQFF	TGTGCCAGCAGTGACTCGAGCGACAGCGAGCAGTTCTTC
few	TRBJ2-1	TRBV2	.	CASRIQRFENEQFF	TGTGCCAGCAGGATCCAGCGGTTTGAGAATGAGCAGTTCTTC
few	TRBJ1-1	TRBV19	.	CASSIARTDGAFF	TGTGCCAGTAGTATAGCGAGGACTGATGGGGCTTTCTTT
.	TRBJ2-2	TRBV14	TRBD2	CASSPWGGGELFF	TGTGCCAGCAGCCCCTGGGGGGGCGGGGAGCTGTTTTTT
.	TRBJ1-5	TRBV28	.	CASTEPIKPQHF	TGTGCCAGCACCGAACCCATTAAGCCCCAGCATTTT
.	TRBJ1-5	TRBV18	TRBD1	CASSQGELGTGNNQPQHF	TGTGCCAGCTCACAAGGGGAATTAGGGACAGGCAACAATCAGCCCCAGCATTTT
.	TRBJ1-2	TRBV12-5	.	CASGEEMQGKTYGYTF	TGTGCTAGTGGTGAGGAAATGCAGGGAAAGACCTATGGCTACACCTTC
once	TRBJ1-2	TRBV19	TRBD1	CASRGQSYGYTF	TGTGCCAGCCGGGGACAGTCCTATGGCTACACCTTC
few	TRBJ2-1	TRBV5-1	.	CASSLEGSPYNEQFF	TGCGCCAGCAGCTTGGAAGGTAGCCCCTACAATGAGCAGTTCTTC
.	TRBJ1-3	TRBV9	.	CASSVGGVWIDTIYF	TGTGCCAGCAGCGTAGGCGGGGTGTGGATAGACACCATATATTTT
.	TRBJ2-7	TRBV6-1	TRBD1	CASSELSGQGWNEQYF	TGTGCCAGCAGTGAGTTATCCGGACAGGGGTGGAACGAGCAGTACTTC
.	TRBJ2-7	TRBV6-1	TRBD1	CASTDRSDEQYF	TGTGCCAGCACGGACAGGTCGGACGAGCAGTACTTC
.	TRBJ1-5	TRBV18	.	CASSPDRNQPQHF	TGTGCCAGCTCACCCGATCGGAATCAGCCCCAGCATTTT
.	TRBJ1-4	TRBV7-6	TRBD1	CASSPRTGANEKLFF	TGTGCCAGCAGCCCGAGAACAGGGGCTAATGAAAAACTGTTTTTT
.	TRBJ2-7	TRBV5-4	.	CASSRDSTYEQYF	TGTGCCAGCAGCCGAGACTCAACCTACGAGCAGTACTTC
medium-sized	TRBJ2-7	TRBV28	TRBD2	CASSPQLAGVAVADF	TGTGCCAGCAGTCCCCAATTAGCGGGAGTTGCGGTCGCGGACTTC
.	TRBJ1-2	TRBV4-1	TRBD1	CASSPPGQGFYGYTF	TGCGCCAGCAGCCCCCCGGGACAGGGCTTCTATGGCTACACCTTC
.	TRBJ2-1	TRBV5-4	TRBD2	CASSLGLAGAPDEQFF	TGTGCCAGCAGCTTGGGACTAGCGGGAGCGCCGGATGAGCAGTTCTTC
.	TRBJ1-5	TRBV28	.	CASSQSTGYNQPQHF	TGTGCCAGCAGCCAATCGACAGGCTACAATCAGCCCCAGCATTTT
.	TRBJ2-1	TRBV18	TRBD2	CASSPPSGRADEQFF	TGTGCCAGCTCACCACCTAGCGGGAGGGCCGATGAGCAGTTCTTC
.	TRBJ2-6	TRBV5-6	.	CASSFPSGANVLTF	TGTGCCAGCAGCTTCCCCTCTGGGGCCAACGTCCTGACTTTC
.	TRBJ2-1	TRBV9	TRBD2	CASSPPGAGGWEQFF	TGTGCCAGCAGCCCCCCGGGCGCGGGAGGGTGGGAGCAGTTCTTC
.	TRBJ2-2	TRBV19	.	CASSIGGSNTGELFF	TGTGCCAGTAGTATTGGAGGGTCGAACACCGGGGAGCTGTTTTTT